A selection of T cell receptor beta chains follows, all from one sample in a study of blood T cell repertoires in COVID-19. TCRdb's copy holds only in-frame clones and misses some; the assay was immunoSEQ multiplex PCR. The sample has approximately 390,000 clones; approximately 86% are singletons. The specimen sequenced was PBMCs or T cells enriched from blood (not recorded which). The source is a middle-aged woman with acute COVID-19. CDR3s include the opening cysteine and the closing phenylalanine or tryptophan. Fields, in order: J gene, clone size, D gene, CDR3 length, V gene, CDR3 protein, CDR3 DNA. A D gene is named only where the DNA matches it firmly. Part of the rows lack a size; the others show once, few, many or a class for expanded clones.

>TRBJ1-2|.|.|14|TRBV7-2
CASRPLTALYGYTF
TGTGCCAGCAGGCCACTGACAGCTCTCTATGGCTACACCTTC
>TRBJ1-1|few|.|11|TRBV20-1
CSARHPTEAFF
TGCAGTGCCAGACATCCCACTGAAGCTTTCTTT
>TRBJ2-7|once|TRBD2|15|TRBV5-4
CASSFIAGGQYEQYF
TGTGCCAGCAGCTTTATAGCGGGGGGGCAGTACGAGCAGTACTTC
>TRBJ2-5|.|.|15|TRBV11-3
CASSKGTGGGETQYF
TGTGCCAGCAGCAAGGGGACTGGGGGAGGAGAGACCCAGTACTTC
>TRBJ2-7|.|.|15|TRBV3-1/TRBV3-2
CASSQAAAPGYEQYF
TGTGCCAGCAGCCAAGCCGCAGCGCCTGGCTACGAGCAGTACTTC
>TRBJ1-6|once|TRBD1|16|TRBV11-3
CASSLRQGAYNSPLHF
TGTGCCAGCAGCCTTCGACAGGGGGCATATAATTCACCCCTCCACTTT
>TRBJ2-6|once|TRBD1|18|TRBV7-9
CASSPVEGAFQGANVLTF
TGTGCCAGCAGCCCCGTAGAGGGGGCTTTTCAAGGGGCCAACGTCCTGACTTTC
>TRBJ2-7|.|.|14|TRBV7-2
CASSLILKRREQYF
TGTGCCAGCAGCTTAATTCTAAAGAGGCGGGAGCAGTACTTC
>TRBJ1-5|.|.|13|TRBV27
CASSNGGNQPQHF
TGTGCCAGCAGTAACGGGGGCAATCAGCCCCAGCATTTT
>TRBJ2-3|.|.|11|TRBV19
CASSERDTQYF
TGTGCCAGTAGCGAGAGAGATACGCAGTATTTT
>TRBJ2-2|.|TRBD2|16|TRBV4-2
CASSQDSGVNTGELFF
TGTGCCAGCAGCCAAGATAGCGGGGTGAACACCGGGGAGCTGTTTTTT
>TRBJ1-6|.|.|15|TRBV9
CASTPGASDGSPLHF
TGTGCCAGCACCCCAGGGGCGTCTGATGGTTCACCCCTCCACTTT
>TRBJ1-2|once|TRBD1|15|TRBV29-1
CSVARDRDSNYGYTF
TGCAGCGTAGCCCGGGACAGGGATTCCAACTATGGCTACACCTTC
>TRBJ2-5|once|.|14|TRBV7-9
CASSLWDTEETQYF
TGTGCCAGCAGCTTATGGGACACCGAAGAGACCCAGTACTTC
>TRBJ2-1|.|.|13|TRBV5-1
CASSLLGGYEQFF
TGCGCCAGCAGCTTGCTAGGGGGTTATGAGCAGTTCTTC
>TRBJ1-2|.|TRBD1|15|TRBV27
CASRSPGQGLYGYTF
TGTGCCAGCAGGAGTCCGGGACAGGGACTCTATGGCTACACCTTC
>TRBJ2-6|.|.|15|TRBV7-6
CASSLGGPGANVLTF
TGTGCCAGCAGCTTAGGTGGCCCTGGGGCCAACGTCCTGACTTTC
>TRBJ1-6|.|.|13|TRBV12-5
CASGREVNSPLHF
TGTGCTAGTGGCCGTGAGGTTAATTCACCCCTCCACTTT
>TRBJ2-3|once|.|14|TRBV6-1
CASSEDEAGATQYF
TGTGCCAGCAGTGAAGATGAGGCGGGGGCAACGCAGTATTTT
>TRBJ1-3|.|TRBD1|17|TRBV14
CASSQDLTGVSGNTIYF
TGTGCCAGCAGCCAAGATCTCACAGGGGTCTCTGGAAACACCATATATTTT
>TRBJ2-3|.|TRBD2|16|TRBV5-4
CASSPRLAVNTDTQYF
TGTGCCAGCAGCCCCCGCCTAGCGGTTAACACAGATACGCAGTATTTT
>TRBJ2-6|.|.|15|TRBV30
CAWSIGGSGANVLTF
TGTGCCTGGAGTATAGGGGGCTCTGGGGCCAACGTCCTGACTTTC
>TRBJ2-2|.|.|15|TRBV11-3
CASSSGSQNTGELFF
TGTGCCAGCAGCTCCGGGTCCCAGAACACCGGGGAGCTGTTTTTT
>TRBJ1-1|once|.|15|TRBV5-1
CASSLAGGAHTEAFF
TGCGCCAGCAGCTTGGCCGGCGGGGCACACACTGAAGCTTTCTTT
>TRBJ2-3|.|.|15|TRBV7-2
CASSLGRPSTDTQYF
TGTGCCAGCAGCTTGGGCAGACCGAGCACAGATACGCAGTATTTT
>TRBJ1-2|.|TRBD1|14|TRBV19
CASSYSQGGSGYTF
TGTGCCAGTAGCTACTCACAGGGGGGCTCTGGCTACACCTTC
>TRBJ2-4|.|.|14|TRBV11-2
CASSTTGSKNIQYF
TGTGCCAGCAGCACAACAGGGAGCAAAAACATTCAGTACTTC
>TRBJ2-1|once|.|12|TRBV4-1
CASSQVGGEQFF
TGCGCCAGCAGCCAAGTAGGGGGTGAGCAGTTCTTC
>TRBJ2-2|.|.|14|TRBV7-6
CASSLYRSTGELFF
TGTGCCAGCAGCTTATACCGTAGCACCGGGGAGCTGTTTTTT
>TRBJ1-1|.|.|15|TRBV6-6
CASSTSQGMNTEAFF
TGTGCCAGCAGTACATCGCAGGGGATGAACACTGAAGCTTTCTTT
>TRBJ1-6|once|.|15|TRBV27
CASGSRQLHNSPLHF
TGTGCCAGCGGAAGTAGACAGTTGCATAATTCACCCCTCCACTTT
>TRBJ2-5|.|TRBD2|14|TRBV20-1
CSASTSGIQETQYF
TGCAGTGCTAGTACTAGCGGGATCCAAGAGACCCAGTACTTC
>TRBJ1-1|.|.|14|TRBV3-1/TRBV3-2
CASSQDRGSDRAFF
TGTGCCAGCAGCCAAGATCGAGGGAGTGATCGGGCTTTCTTT
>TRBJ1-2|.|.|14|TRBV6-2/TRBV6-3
CASSSLLVNYGYTF
TGTGCCAGTAGTTCGCTACTTGTTAACTATGGCTACACCTTC
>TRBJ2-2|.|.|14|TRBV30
CAWSMDRNTGELFF
TGTGCCTGGAGTATGGACAGGAACACCGGGGAGCTGTTTTTT
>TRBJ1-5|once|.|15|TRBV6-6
CASSSVAGGNQPQHF
TGTGCCAGCAGTTCGGTTGCCGGGGGCAATCAGCCCCAGCATTTT
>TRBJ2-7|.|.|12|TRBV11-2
CASRGVSYEQYF
TGTGCCAGCAGAGGGGTTTCCTACGAGCAGTACTTC
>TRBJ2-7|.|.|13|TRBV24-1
CATSDEGAYEQYF
TGTGCCACCAGTGATGAGGGGGCCTACGAGCAGTACTTC
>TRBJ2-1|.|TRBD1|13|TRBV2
CAGGQGAFNEQFF
TGTGCCGGGGGACAGGGGGCCTTCAATGAGCAGTTCTTC
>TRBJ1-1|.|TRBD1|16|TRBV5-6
CASSQLNGQGETEAFF
TGTGCCAGCAGCCAATTGAATGGACAGGGGGAGACTGAAGCTTTCTTT
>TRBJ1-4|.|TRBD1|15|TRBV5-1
CASSLQGATNEKLFF
TGCGCCAGCAGCTTGCAGGGGGCAACTAATGAAAAACTGTTTTTT
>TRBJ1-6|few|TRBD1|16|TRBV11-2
CASSLEMSTGGSPLHF
TGTGCCAGCAGCTTAGAAATGTCGACAGGGGGCTCACCCCTCCACTTT
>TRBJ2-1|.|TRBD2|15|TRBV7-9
CASSAAGTRPSEQFF
TGTGCCAGCAGCGCAGCCGGGACTAGGCCTTCTGAGCAGTTCTTC